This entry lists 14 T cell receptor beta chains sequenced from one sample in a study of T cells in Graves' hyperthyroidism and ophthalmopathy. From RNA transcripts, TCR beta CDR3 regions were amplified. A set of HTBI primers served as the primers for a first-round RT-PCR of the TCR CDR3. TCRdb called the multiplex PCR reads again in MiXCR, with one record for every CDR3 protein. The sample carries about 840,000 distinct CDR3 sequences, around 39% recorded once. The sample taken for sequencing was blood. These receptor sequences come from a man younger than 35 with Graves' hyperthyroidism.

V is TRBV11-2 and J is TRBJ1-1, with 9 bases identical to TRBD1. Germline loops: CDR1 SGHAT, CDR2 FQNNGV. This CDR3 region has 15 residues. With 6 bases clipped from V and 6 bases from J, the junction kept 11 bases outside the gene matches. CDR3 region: CASSVGQGEAAEAFF. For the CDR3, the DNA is TGTGCCAGCAGTGTGGGACAGGGCGAGGCCGCTGAAGCTTTCTTT.

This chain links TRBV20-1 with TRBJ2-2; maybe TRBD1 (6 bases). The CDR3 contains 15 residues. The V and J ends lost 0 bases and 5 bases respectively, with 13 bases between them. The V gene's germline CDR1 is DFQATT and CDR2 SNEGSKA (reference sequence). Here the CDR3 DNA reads TGCAGTGCTAGAGATCAGAGGGGGTCGACCGGGGAGCTGTTTTTT. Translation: CSARDQRGSTGELFF.

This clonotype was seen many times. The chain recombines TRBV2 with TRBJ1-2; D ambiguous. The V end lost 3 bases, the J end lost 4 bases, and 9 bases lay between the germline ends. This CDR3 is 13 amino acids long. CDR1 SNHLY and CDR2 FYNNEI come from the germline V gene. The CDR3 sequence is CASSEGQRYGYTF. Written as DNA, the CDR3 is TGTGCCAGCAGTGAGGGCCAGCGCTATGGCTACACCTTC.

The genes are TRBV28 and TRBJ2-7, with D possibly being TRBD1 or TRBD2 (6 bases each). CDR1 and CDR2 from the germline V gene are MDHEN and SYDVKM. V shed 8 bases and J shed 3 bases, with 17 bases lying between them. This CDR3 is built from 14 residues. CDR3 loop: CASFGGLLNYEQYF. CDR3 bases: TGTGCCAGCTTTGGGGGGCTTCTCAACTACGAGCAGTACTTC.

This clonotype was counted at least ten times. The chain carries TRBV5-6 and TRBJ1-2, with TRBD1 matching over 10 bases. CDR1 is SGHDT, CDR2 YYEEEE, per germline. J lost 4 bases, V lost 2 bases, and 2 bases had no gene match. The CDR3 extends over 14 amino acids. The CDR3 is CASSFWDRGYGYTF. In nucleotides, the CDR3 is TGTGCCAGCAGCTTTTGGGACAGGGGCTATGGCTACACCTTC.

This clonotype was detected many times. The CDR3 spells CASSVGAENQPQHF. CDR3 DNA sequence: TGTGCCAGCAGCGTAGGGGCCGAGAATCAGCCCCAGCATTTT. The genes are TRBV9 and TRBJ1-5; D is undetermined. V lost 0 bases and J 4 bases, leaving 8 bases between the germline ends. Germline V gives CDR1 SGDLS, CDR2 YYNGEE. The CDR3 consists of 14 residues.

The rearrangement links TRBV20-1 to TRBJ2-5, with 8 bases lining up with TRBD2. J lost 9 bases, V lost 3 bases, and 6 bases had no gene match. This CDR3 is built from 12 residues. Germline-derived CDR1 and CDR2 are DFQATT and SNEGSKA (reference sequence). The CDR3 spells CSARAAGGSQYF. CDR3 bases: TGCAGTGCTAGGGCCGCGGGAGGATCCCAGTACTTC.

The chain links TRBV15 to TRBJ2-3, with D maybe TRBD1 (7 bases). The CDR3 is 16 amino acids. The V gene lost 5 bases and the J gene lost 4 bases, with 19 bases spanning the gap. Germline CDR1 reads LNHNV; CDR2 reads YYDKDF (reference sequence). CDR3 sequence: CATSGNTGEVADTQYF. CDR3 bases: TGTGCCACCAGCGGTAATACAGGGGAGGTAGCAGATACGCAGTATTTT.

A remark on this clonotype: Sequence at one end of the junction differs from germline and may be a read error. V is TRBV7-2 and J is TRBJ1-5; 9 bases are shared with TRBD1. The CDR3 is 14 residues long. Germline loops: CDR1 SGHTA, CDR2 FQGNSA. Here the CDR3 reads CASSGQGQGQPQRF. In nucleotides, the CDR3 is TGTGCCAGCAGCGGACAGGGGCAGGGTCAGCCCCAGCGTTTT. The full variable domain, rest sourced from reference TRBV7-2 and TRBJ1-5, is GAGVSQSPSNKVTEKGKDVELRCDPISGHTALYWYRQSLGQGLEFLIYFQGNSAPDKSGLPSDRFSAERTGGSVSTLTIQRTQQEDSAVYLCASSGQGQGQPQRFGDGTRLSIL.

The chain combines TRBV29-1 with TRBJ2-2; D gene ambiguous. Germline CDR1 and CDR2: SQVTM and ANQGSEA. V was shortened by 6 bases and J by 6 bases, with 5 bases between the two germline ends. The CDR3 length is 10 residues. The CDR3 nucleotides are TGCAGCGTAATATCCGGGGAGCTGTTTTTT. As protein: CSVISGELFF.

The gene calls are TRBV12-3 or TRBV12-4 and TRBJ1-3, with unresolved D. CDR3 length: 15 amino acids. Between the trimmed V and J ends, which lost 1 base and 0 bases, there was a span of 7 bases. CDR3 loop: CASSLGAASGNTIYF. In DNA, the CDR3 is TGTGCCAGCAGTTTAGGGGCAGCCTCTGGAAACACCATATATTTT.

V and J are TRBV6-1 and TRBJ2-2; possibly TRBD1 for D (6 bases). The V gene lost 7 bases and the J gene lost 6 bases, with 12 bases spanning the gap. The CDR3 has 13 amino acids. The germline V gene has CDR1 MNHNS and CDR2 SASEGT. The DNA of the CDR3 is TGTGCCAGCACCTGGACAGTTGCCGGGGAGCTGTTTTTT. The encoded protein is CASTWTVAGELFF.

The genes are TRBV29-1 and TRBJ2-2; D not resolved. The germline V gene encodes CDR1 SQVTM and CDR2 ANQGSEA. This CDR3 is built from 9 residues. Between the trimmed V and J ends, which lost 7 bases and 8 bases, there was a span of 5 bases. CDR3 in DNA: TGCAGCGCACAAGGGGAGCTGTTTTTT. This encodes CSAQGELFF.

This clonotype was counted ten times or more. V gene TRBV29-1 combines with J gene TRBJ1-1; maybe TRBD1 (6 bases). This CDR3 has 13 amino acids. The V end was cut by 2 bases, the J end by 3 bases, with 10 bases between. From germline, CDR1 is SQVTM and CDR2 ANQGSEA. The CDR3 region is CSVESGEDTEAFF. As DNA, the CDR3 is TGCAGCGTTGAATCAGGGGAGGACACTGAAGCTTTCTTT.